The source of this TCR beta chain is a study of shared clonotypes between healthy human individuals. Deep-level assay runs were performed. TCRdb's table, derived via immunoSEQ multiplex PCR, lists solely in-frame clones and lacks some. The data contain about 2 million clones, approximately 94% of them seen just once; the ten biggest clones take up about 1.1%. Naive CD8 cells lacked CD45RO, underwent positive selection for CCR7 and left out terminally differentiated effector memory CD45RA+ cells. The CDR3 extends over 18 amino acids. This receptor was taken from a man aged 18 to 29 in good health. This rearrangement joins TRBV21-1 to TRBJ2-4; the D call TRBD2 from the table was never checked on the DNA. TRBV21-1 is deemed a pseudogene. The specimen was naive CD8+ T cells sorted from blood. CDR3: CASSSFLSRGLAKNIQYF. In nucleotides, the CDR3 is TGTGCCAGCAGCTCATTCCTCAGCAGAGGGCTAGCCAAAAACATTCAGTACTTC.